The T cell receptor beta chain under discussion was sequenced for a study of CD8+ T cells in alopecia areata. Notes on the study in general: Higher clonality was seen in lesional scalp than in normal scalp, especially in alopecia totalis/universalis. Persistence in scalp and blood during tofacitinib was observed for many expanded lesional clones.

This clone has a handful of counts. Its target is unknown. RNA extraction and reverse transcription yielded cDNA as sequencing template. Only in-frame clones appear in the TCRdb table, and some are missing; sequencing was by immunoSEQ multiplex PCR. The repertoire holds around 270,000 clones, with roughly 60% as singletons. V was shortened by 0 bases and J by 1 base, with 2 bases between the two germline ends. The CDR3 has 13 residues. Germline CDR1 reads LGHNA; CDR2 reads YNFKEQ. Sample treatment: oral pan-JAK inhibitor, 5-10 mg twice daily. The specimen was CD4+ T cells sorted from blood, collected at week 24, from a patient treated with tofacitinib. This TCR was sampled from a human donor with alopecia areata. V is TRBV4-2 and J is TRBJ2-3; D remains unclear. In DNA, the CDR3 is TGTGCCAGCAGCCAAGAGGGCACAGATACGCAGTATTTT. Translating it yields CASSQEGTDTQYF.